The clone carrying this TCR beta chain was detected many times. As yet, its antigen is unknown. Genomic DNA was employed as the template in profiling TCR beta VDJ and CDR3. TCRdb reprocessed the reads with MiXCR, giving one entry per CDR3 protein. The top ten hold 0.82% of the sample, which has hundreds of thousands of distinct CDR3 sequences, around a third seen once. The sample originates from a study of CD8+CD57+ T cells in acquired aplastic anemia. Background on the study: Sorting CD4+ and CD8+ cells gave DNA averaging approximately 3 ug. Study-wide results and limits: Researchers report that around 29 CD8+ CDR3 sequences appeared in both patients and controls.

All sequencing subjects had displayed CD8+CD57+ cell expansion on flow cytometry. The cohort consisted entirely of patients having severe acquired aplastic anemia. Untreated patients provided the blood samples, with no therapy given before sampling. The sequence came from a human donor with aplastic anemia. Sequenced input: sorted CD4+, CD8+, or CD8+CD57+ T cells (not recorded which) from PBMCs.

CDR3 DNA sequence: TGTGCCACCAGCAGAGAAGACAGAAGCAATCAGCCCCAGCATTTT. Translation: CATSREDRSNQPQHF. The chain uses TRBV15 and TRBJ1-5, with TRBD1 as a possible D gene (5 bases). Germline-derived CDR1 and CDR2 are LNHNV and YYDKDF (reference sequence). The V end was cut by 0 bases, the J end by 1 base, with 7 bases between. The CDR3 has 15 amino acids.